The clone carrying this T cell receptor (beta chain) was found a few times. Antigen: not known. V shed 4 bases and J shed 5 bases, with 13 bases lying between them. The CDR3 spans 14 residues. The V gene's germline CDR1 is SGHRS and CDR2 YFSETQ. The sample belongs to a study of Ad26.COV2.S vaccination and SARS-CoV-2 variants. Study context: Intramuscular Ad26.COV2.S doses were given once or twice, 56 days apart.

This table comes from immunoSEQ multiplex PCR, and its TCRdb copy is limited to in-frame clones, with some not included. Seen here are more than 400,000 clones, 80% to 95% observed once, and the top ten hold less than 4.5%. This sample's treatment: 15 to 20 received Ad26.COV2.S at low or high dose, single or two shots; a few received placebo; per-sample allocation not given. After the first vaccine or placebo injection, samples were drawn on day 63. General study findings and limits: Comparable non-spike TCR breadth was observed in vaccine and placebo recipients. Reported post-vaccination CD8+ and CD4+ T cell responses to spike showed substantial breadth. Using TCR breadth and depth analyses may have led to underestimated total T cell responses.

The chain combines TRBV5-1 with TRBJ1-5; D may be TRBD1 (5 bases). The source is a person between 18 and 60 years old who received the Ad26.COV2.S COVID-19 vaccine or a placebo. The sample consisted of peripheral blood, taken in a trial of Ad26.COV2.S vaccine versus placebo. CDR3 DNA sequence: TGCGCCAGCAGCCCGGGGACGGGGGATCAGCCCCAGCATTTT. This codes for CASSPGTGDQPQHF.